This T cell receptor beta chain was profiled in a study of blood T cell repertoires in COVID-19. Study background: Sample material is recorded as cDNA or gDNA derived from T cells, B-cell-depleted T cells, or PBMCs.

J gave up 3 bases and V 5 bases, and 6 bases lay outside the gene matches. This CDR3 has 14 residues. Looked up from germline, CDR1 is KGHSH and CDR2 is LQKENI. Produced via immunoSEQ multiplex PCR; TCRdb's table is partial and in-frame only. The sample lists 300,000 or so clones, more than 70% occurring once. This TCR was sampled from a woman aged 45-59 years with acute or convalescent COVID-19. V gene TRBV18 combines with J gene TRBJ1-1, with TRBD1 identical over 7 bases. The sample consisted of peripheral blood. This CDR3 reads CASSRQGYDTEAFF. The DNA for the CDR3 is TGTGCCAGCTCAAGACAGGGATACGACACTGAAGCTTTCTTT.